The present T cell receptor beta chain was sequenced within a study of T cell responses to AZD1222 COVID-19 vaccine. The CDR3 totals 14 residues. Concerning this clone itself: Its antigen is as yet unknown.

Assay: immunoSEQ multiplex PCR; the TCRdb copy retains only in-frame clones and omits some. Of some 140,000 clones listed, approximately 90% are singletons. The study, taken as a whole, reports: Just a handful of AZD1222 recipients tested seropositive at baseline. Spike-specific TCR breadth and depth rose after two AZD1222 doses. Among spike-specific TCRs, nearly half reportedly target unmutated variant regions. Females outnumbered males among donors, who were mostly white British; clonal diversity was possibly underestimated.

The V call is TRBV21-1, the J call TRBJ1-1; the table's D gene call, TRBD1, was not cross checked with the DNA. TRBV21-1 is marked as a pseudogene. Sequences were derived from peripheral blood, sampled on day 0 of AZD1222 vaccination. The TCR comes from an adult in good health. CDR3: CASSKRRGRTEAFF. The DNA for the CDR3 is TGTGCCAGCAGCAAGAGGAGGGGGCGGACTGAAGCTTTCTTT.